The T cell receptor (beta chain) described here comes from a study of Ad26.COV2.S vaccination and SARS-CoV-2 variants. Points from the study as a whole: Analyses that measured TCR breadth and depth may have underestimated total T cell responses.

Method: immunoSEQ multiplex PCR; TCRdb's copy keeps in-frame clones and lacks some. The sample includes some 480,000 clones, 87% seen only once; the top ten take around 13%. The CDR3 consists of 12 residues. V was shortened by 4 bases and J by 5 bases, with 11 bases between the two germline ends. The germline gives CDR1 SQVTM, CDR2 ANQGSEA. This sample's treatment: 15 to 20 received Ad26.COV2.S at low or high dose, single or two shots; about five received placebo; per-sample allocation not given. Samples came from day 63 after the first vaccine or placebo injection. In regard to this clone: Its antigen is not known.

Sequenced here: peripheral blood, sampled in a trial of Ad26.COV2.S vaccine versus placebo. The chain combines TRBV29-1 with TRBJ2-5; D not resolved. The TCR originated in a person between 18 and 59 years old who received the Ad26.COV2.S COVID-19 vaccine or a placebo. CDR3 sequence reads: CSVVSRAETQYF. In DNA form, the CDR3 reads TGCAGCGTTGTCTCTCGGGCCGAGACCCAGTACTTC. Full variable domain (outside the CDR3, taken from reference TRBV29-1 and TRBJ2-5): SAVISQKPSRDICQRGTSLTIQCQVDSQVTMMFWYRQQPGQSLTLIATANQGSEATYESGFVIDKFPISRPNLTFSTLTVSNMSPEDSSIYLCSVVSRAETQYFGPGTRLLVL.